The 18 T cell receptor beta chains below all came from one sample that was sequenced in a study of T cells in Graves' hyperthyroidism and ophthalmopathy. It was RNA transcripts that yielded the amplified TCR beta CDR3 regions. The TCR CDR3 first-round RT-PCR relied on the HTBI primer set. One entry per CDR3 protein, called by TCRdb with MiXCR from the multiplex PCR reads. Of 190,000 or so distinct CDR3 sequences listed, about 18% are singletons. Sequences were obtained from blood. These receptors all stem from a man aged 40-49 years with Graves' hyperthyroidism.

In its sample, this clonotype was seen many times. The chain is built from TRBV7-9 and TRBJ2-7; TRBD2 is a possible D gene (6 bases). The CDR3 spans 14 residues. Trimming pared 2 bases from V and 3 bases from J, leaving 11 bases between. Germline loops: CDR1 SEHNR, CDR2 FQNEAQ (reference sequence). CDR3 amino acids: CASSLNGDFYEQYF. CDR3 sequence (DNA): TGTGCCAGCAGCTTAAACGGGGACTTCTACGAGCAGTACTTC.

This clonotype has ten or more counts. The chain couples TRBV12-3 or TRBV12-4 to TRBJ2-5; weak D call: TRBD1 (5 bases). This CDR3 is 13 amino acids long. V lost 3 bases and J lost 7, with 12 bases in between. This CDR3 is CASSFPDQGTQYF. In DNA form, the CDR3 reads TGTGCCAGCAGTTTCCCAGACCAGGGGACCCAGTACTTC.

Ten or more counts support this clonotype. The CDR3 protein is CASSGGGQMNTEAFF. Here the CDR3 DNA reads TGTGCCAGCAGTGGGGGGGGACAGATGAACACTGAAGCTTTCTTT. The J gene is TRBJ1-1, the V gene TRBV6-1; 7 bases align to TRBD1. Germline V gives CDR1 MNHNS, CDR2 SASEGT. The V segment lost 4 bases and the J segment 0 bases; nucleotides outside the gene matches: 5. There are 15 residues in the CDR3.

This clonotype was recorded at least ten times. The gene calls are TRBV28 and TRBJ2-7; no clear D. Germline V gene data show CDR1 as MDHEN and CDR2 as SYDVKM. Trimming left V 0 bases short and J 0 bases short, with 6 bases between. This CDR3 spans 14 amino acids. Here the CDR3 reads CASSLWQSSYEQYF. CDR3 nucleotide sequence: TGTGCCAGCAGTTTATGGCAGAGCTCCTACGAGCAGTACTTC.

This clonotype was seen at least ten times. DNA for the CDR3: TGCGCCAGCAGCTTGGTACCCCCGGAGGGATCTCCCTACGAGCAGTACTTC. Residues: CASSLVPPEGSPYEQYF. The chain joins TRBV5-1 to TRBJ2-7; D is possibly TRBD2 (6 bases). This CDR3 contains 17 residues. Per germline, CDR1 SGHRS and CDR2 YFSETQ. The V gene lost 0 bases and the J gene lost 2 bases, with 18 bases spanning the gap.

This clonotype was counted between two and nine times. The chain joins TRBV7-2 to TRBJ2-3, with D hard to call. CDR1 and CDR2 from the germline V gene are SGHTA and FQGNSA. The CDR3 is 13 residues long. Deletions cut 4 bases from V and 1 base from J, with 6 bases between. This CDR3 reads CASSSTGTDTQYF. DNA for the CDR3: TGTGCCAGCAGCTCAACAGGCACAGATACGCAGTATTTT. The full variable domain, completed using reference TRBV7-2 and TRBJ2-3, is GAGVSQSPSNKVTEKGKDVELRCDPISGHTALYWYRQSLGQGLEFLIYFQGNSAPDKSGLPSDRFSAERTGGSVSTLTIQRTQQEDSAVYLCASSSTGTDTQYFGPGTRLTVL.

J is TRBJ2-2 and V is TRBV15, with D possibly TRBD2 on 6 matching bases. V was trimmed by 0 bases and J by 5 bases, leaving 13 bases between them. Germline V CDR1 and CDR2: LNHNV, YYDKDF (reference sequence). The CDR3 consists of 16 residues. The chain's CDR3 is CATSRDRGIGTGELFF. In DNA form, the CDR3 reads TGTGCCACCAGCAGAGATCGCGGGATTGGAACCGGGGAGCTGTTTTTT.

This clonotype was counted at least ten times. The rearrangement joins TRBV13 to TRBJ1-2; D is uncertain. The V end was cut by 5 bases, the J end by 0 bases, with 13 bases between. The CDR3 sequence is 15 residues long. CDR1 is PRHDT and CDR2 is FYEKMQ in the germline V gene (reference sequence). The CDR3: CASSPRAQANYGYTF. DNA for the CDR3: TGTGCCAGCAGCCCACGGGCCCAAGCTAACTATGGCTACACCTTC.

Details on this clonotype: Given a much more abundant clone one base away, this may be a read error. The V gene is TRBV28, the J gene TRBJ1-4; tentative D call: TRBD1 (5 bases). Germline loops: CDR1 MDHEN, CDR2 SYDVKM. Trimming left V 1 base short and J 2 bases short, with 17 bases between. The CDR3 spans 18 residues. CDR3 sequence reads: CASSLFGGRGLTNEKLFF. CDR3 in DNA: TGTGCCAGCAGTTTATTTGGGGGACGGGGGTTGACTAATGAAAAACTGTTTTTT.

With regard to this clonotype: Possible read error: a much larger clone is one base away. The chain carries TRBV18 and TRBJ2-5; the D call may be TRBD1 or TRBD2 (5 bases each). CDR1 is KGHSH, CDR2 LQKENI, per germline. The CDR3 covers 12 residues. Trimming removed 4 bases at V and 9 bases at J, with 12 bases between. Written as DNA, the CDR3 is TGTGCCAGCTCACTCGGGGCCGGCGCCCAGTACTTC. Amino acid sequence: CASSLGAGAQYF.

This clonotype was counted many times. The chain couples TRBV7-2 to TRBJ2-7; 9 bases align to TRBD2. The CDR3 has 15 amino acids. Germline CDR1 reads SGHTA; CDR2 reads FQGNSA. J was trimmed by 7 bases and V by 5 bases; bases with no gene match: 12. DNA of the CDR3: TGTGCCAGCAGCCGTTCAGGTAGCGGGGGAAGTGAGCAGTACTTC. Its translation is CASSRSGSGGSEQYF.

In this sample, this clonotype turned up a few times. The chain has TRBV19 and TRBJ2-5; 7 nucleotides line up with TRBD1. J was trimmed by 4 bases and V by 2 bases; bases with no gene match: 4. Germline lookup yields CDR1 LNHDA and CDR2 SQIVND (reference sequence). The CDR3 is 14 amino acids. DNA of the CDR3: TGTGCCAGTAGTATAAGGGGGCTGAGAGAGACCCAGTACTTC. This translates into CASSIRGLRETQYF.

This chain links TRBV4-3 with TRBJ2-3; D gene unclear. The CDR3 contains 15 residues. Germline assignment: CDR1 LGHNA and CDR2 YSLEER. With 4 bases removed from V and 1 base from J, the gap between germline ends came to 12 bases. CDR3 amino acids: CASSREALGTDTQYF. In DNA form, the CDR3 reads TGCGCCAGCAGCCGAGAGGCATTGGGCACAGATACGCAGTATTTT.

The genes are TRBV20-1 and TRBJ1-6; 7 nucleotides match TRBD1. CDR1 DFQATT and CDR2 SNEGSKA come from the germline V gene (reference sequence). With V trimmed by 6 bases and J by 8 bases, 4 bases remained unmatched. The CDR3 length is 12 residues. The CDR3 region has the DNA TGCAGTGCCGGGACAGTAGATTCACCCCTCCACTTT. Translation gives CSAGTVDSPLHF.

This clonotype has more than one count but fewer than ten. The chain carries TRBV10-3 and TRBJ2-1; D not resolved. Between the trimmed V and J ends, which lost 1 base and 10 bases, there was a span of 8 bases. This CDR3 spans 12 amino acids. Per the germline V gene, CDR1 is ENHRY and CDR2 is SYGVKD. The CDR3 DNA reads TGTGCCATCAGTGAGTTGGTGGGCGAGCAGTTCTTC. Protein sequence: CAISELVGEQFF.

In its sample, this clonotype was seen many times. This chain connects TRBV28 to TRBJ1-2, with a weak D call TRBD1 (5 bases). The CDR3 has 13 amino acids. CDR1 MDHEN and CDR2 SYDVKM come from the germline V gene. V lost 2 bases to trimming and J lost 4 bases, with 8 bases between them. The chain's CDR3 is CASSLRTRYGYTF. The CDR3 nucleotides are TGTGCCAGCAGTTTAAGGACACGCTATGGCTACACCTTC.

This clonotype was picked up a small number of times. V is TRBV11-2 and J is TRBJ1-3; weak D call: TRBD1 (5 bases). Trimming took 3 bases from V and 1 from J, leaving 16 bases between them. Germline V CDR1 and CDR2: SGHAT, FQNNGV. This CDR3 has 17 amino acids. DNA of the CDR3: TGTGCCAGCAGCTTTTTGGGGGGGTCTTGGTCTGGAAACACCATATATTTT. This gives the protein CASSFLGGSWSGNTIYF.

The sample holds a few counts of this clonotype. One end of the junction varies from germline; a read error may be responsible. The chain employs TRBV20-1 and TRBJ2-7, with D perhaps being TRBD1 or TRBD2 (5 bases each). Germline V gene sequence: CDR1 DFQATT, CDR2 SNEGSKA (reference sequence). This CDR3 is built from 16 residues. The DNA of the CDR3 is TGCAATGCTAGAGGGCAACCGGGACGAAGCTCCTACGAGCAGTACTTC. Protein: CNARGQPGRSSYEQYF.